This T cell receptor (beta chain) comes out of a study of CD8+CD57+ T cells in acquired aplastic anemia. Overall study: CD4+ and CD8+ cells, once sorted, gave DNA averaging around 3.4 ug. CD4+ reads averaged around 9.9 million in healthy donors. Study-level results: Patients and controls had in common twenty-nine CD8+ CDR3 sequences.

Germline V CDR1 and CDR2: SNHLY, FYNNEI. The V gene lost 1 base and the J gene lost 4 bases, with 5 bases spanning the gap. The length of the CDR3 is 12 residues. A remark on this clonotype: Its specificity is unknown.

TCR beta VDJ and CDR3 profiles were obtained from a genomic DNA template. MiXCR was run by TCRdb on the reads, yielding one entry per CDR3 protein. The sample includes roughly 150,000 distinct CDR3 sequences, approximately 44% of them seen just once. Sequenced sample: sorted CD4+, CD8+, or CD8+CD57+ T cells (not recorded which) from PBMCs. The rearrangement joins TRBV2 to TRBJ2-7, with D hard to call. This TCR was sampled from a human donor in good health. CDR3 amino acids: CASSEDTYEQYF. In nucleotides, the CDR3 is TGTGCCAGCAGTGAAGACACTTACGAGCAGTACTTC.